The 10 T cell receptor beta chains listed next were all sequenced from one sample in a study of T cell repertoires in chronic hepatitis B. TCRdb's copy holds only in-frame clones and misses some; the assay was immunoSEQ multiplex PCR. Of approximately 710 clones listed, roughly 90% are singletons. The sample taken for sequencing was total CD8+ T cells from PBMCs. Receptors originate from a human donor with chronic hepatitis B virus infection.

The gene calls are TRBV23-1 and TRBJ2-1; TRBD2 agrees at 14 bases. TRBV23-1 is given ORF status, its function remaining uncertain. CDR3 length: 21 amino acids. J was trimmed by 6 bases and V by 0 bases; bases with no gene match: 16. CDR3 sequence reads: CASSQSGEGPGLAGGLNEQFF. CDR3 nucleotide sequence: TGCGCCAGCAGTCAATCAGGTGAGGGACCCGGACTAGCGGGAGGTCTCAATGAGCAGTTCTTC.

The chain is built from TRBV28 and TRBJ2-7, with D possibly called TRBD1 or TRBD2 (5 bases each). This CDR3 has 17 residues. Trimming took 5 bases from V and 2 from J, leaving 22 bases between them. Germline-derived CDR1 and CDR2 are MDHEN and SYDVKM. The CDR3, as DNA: TGTGCCAGCAGTACTGGACTGTATTGGGACCCTACCTACGAGCAGTACTTC. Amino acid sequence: CASSTGLYWDPTYEQYF.

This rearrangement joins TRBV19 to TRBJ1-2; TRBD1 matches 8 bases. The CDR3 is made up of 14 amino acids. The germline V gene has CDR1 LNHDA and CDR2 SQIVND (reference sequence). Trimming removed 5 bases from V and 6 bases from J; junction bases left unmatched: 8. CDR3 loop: CASSPNPGQDGYTF. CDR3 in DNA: TGTGCCAGTAGTCCAAATCCGGGACAGGATGGCTACACCTTC.

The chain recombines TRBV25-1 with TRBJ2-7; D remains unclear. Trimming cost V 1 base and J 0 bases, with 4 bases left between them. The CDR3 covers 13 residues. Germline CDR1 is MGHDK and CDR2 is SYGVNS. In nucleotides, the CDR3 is TGTGCCAGCAGTGAATTCAACTCCTACGAGCAGTACTTC. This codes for CASSEFNSYEQYF.

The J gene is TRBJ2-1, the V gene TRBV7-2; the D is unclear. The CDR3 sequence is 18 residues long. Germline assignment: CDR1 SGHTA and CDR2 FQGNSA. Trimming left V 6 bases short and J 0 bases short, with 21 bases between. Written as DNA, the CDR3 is TGTGCCAGCAGTATAATCCCTCTTGGCACGAGCTCCTACAATGAGCAGTTCTTC. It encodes CASSIIPLGTSSYNEQFF.

This CDR3 reads CASSASGEANYGYTF. The CDR3 DNA reads TGTGCCAGCAGTGCCTCGGGGGAAGCTAACTATGGCTACACCTTC. The chain recombines TRBV6-5 with TRBJ1-2, with a weak D call TRBD1 (5 bases). The CDR3 extends over 15 amino acids. The V gene lost 5 bases and the J gene lost 0 bases, with 13 bases spanning the gap. The germline V gene encodes CDR1 MNHEY and CDR2 SVGAGI.

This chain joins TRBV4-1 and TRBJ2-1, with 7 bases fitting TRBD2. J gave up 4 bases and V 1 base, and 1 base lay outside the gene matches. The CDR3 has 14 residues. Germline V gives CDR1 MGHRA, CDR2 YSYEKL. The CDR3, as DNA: TGCGCCAGCAGCCAAGGGGAGGGATACAATGAGCAGTTCTTC. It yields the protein CASSQGEGYNEQFF.

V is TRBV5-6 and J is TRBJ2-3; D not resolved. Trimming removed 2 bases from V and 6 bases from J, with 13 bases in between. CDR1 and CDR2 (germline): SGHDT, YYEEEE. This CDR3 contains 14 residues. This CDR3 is CASSFPSGGDTQYF. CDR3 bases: TGTGCCAGCAGCTTCCCCTCCGGTGGTGATACGCAGTATTTT.

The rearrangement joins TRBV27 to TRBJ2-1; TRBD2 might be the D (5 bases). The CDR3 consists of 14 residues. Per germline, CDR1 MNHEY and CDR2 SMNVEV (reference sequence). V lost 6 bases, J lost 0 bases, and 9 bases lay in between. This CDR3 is CASRGSSSYNEQFF. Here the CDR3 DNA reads TGTGCCAGCAGGGGGAGCAGCTCCTACAATGAGCAGTTCTTC.

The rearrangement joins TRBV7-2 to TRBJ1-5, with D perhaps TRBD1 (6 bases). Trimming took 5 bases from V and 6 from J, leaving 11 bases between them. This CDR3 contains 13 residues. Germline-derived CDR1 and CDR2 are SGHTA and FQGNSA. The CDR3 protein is CASSLTRGQPQHF. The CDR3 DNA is TGTGCCAGCAGCCTAACCAGGGGTCAGCCCCAGCATTTT.